Below, 32 T cell receptor beta chains from the same sample are listed, as sequenced in a study of blood T cell repertoires in COVID-19. Some clones are missing from TCRdb's copy, which holds only in-frame ones; the method was immunoSEQ multiplex PCR. Here the sample spans approximately 120,000 clones, 80% to 90% being singletons. Material for sequencing was peripheral blood. The receptors shown here come from a human donor with acute or convalescent COVID-19. The donor label of this sample is uncertain.

The chain combines TRBV21-1 with TRBJ1-3; the D segment call TRBD1 is taken from the table without a DNA check. TRBV21-1 constitutes a pseudogene. This CDR3 spans 15 amino acids. The CDR3 nucleotides are TGTGCCAGCAGCCTGACAGGGATTTCTGGAAACACCATATATTTT. This codes for CASSLTGISGNTIYF.

This chain joins TRBV30 and TRBJ1-2, with 9 bases fitting TRBD1. With 0 bases clipped from V and 4 bases from J, the junction kept 9 bases outside the gene matches. From germline, CDR1 is GTSNPN and CDR2 SVGIG (reference sequence). The CDR3 runs 16 residues. CDR3 residues: CAWSVYGTGKIYGYTF. The CDR3 DNA reads as TGTGCCTGGAGTGTATACGGGACAGGGAAGATCTATGGCTACACCTTC.

The chain joins TRBV9 to TRBJ2-2; 10 nucleotides line up with TRBD1. Losses at the gene ends were 3 bases for V and 6 bases for J; bases not matched to a gene: 5. The CDR3 consists of 15 residues. Germline V CDR1 and CDR2: SGDLS, YYNGEE. Written as DNA, the CDR3 is TGTGCCAGCAGCGCTTCGGGGACAGGGGCCGGGGAGCTGTTTTTT. Translated, it gives CASSASGTGAGELFF.

The chain employs TRBV28 and TRBJ1-4; TRBD1 agrees at 7 bases. Germline V lookup: CDR1 MDHEN, CDR2 SYDVKM. J gave up 3 bases and V 5 bases, and 12 bases lay outside the gene matches. The length of the CDR3 is 17 residues. Here the CDR3 DNA reads TGTGCCAGCAGTCTCCGAGACAGGGTCTGGGCTAATGAAAAACTGTTTTTT. This translates into CASSLRDRVWANEKLFF.

The rearrangement links TRBV4-1 to TRBJ1-2; D is uncertain. The V end was cut by 1 base, the J end by 3 bases, with 6 bases between. This CDR3 is 13 amino acids long. Germline loops: CDR1 MGHRA, CDR2 YSYEKL. The CDR3 spells CASSQASYYGYTF. CDR3 nucleotides: TGCGCCAGCAGCCAAGCCTCCTACTATGGCTACACCTTC.

V gene TRBV30 combines with J gene TRBJ1-5; maybe TRBD1 (6 bases). The germline V gene has CDR1 GTSNPN and CDR2 SVGIG (reference sequence). Trimming stripped 0 bases from V and 12 bases from J, with 12 bases between. The CDR3 contains 12 residues. The DNA for the CDR3 is TGTGCCTGGAGTGTAGGGGGGGGGCTCCAGCATTTT. It encodes CAWSVGGGLQHF.

V and J are TRBV5-1 and TRBJ2-5, with 11 bases that match TRBD2. Germline CDR1 reads SGHRS; CDR2 reads YFSETQ. This CDR3 region has 17 residues. The junction had 11 bases not matched to a gene; V was cut back by 4 bases and J by 3 bases. Here the CDR3 DNA reads TGCGCCAGCAGCCCTGGAGCTAGCGGGGGGCCCAAAGAGACCCAGTACTTC. It specifies CASSPGASGGPKETQYF.

V usage is TRBV5-1 and J usage is TRBJ1-1; weak D call: TRBD1 (6 bases). The CDR3 loop spans 15 amino acids. The germline V gene has CDR1 SGHRS and CDR2 YFSETQ. V was trimmed by 4 bases and J by 3 bases, leaving 16 bases between them. The CDR3 region has the DNA TGCGCCAGCAGCGCATTCCGCGCAGGGGACACTGAAGCTTTCTTT. Translated, it gives CASSAFRAGDTEAFF.

V is TRBV24-1 and J is TRBJ2-2, with 9 nucleotides matching TRBD1. V shed 3 bases and J 2 bases; nucleotides not matched to a gene: 3. Per germline, CDR1 KGHDR and CDR2 SFDVKD. CDR3 size: 16 residues. CDR3 nucleotides: TGTGCCACCAGTGATCCGGGACAGGGAAACACCGGGGAGCTGTTTTTT. Protein sequence: CATSDPGQGNTGELFF.

The chain links TRBV7-9 to TRBJ1-2, with unresolved D. This CDR3 has 12 amino acids. V shed 1 base and J shed 8 bases, with 8 bases lying between them. Germline V gene data show CDR1 as SEHNR and CDR2 as FQNEAQ (reference sequence). In nucleotides, the CDR3 is TGTGCCAGCAGCTTAGAGGCGAGGGGCTACACCTTC. This translates into CASSLEARGYTF.

A few counts support this clone. At the DNA level, this CDR3 is encoded by other sequences in the same sample as well. V gene TRBV7-2 combines with J gene TRBJ1-3; D might be TRBD1 (6 bases). Trimming pared 2 bases from V and 1 base from J, leaving 15 bases between. CDR3 length: 17 residues. Germline V gene data show CDR1 as SGHTA and CDR2 as FQGNSA. CDR3 DNA sequence: TGTGCCAGCAGCTTATTGGGGGCCGGCCTTTCTGGAAACACCATATATTTT. Its translation: CASSLLGAGLSGNTIYF.

J is TRBJ2-1 and V is TRBV6-5, with D possibly TRBD1 on 5 matching bases. The CDR3 is made up of 14 amino acids. CDR1 MNHEY and CDR2 SVGAGI come from the germline V gene. The V end lost 6 bases, the J end lost 0 bases, and 9 bases lay between the germline ends. The CDR3 coding sequence is TGTGCCAGCAGAAGGACACGCTCCTACAATGAGCAGTTCTTC. The encoded protein is CASRRTRSYNEQFF.

Concerning this clone: Distinct nucleotide sequences in the sample also encode this CDR3. The V and J genes are TRBV29-1 and TRBJ1-2, with D hard to call. The V gene's germline CDR1 is SQVTM and CDR2 ANQGSEA. V was pared by 6 bases and J by 5 bases, with 7 bases between. CDR3 size: 10 residues. The CDR3 here is CSVDSYGYTF. The CDR3 region has the DNA TGCAGCGTAGACTCATATGGCTACACCTTC.

The V call is TRBV28, the J call TRBJ2-3; 10 positions match TRBD2. The length of the CDR3 is 15 residues. J lost 1 base, V lost 8 bases, and 6 bases had no gene match. CDR1 is MDHEN, CDR2 SYDVKM, per germline. CDR3 amino acids: CASATSGLRTDTQYF. Here the CDR3 DNA reads TGTGCCAGCGCGACTAGCGGGCTCCGCACAGATACGCAGTATTTT.

The chain employs TRBV6-1 and TRBJ2-2; TRBD1 might be the D (6 bases). The CDR3 extends over 20 amino acids. V was clipped by 1 base and J by 1 base, with 22 bases between them. Germline V CDR1 and CDR2: MNHNS, SASEGT. This CDR3 reads CASSEVTGRDIQRNTGELFF. CDR3 bases: TGTGCCAGCAGTGAAGTGACAGGTCGAGACATACAGAGGAACACCGGGGAGCTGTTTTTT.

This chain joins TRBV2 and TRBJ1-1; D gene ambiguous. Germline V gene lookup returns CDR1 SNHLY and CDR2 FYNNEI. V shed 8 bases and J shed 3 bases, with 13 bases lying between them. The CDR3 contains 13 residues. This CDR3 reads CASRPEVDTEAFF. For the CDR3, the DNA is TGTGCCAGCCGGCCCGAGGTGGACACTGAAGCTTTCTTT.

This clone was seen only once. The CDR3 DNA is TGTGCCATCAAGGGCCCGTCGGGGGGAAACACCATATATTTT. Protein product: CAIKGPSGGNTIYF. The chain uses TRBV10-3 and TRBJ1-3, with D unresolved. V shed 7 bases and J shed 4 bases, with 14 bases lying between them. The CDR3 has 14 residues. The germline V gene has CDR1 ENHRY and CDR2 SYGVKD.

V is TRBV19 and J is TRBJ1-5; D uncertain. The germline V gene encodes CDR1 LNHDA and CDR2 SQIVND (reference sequence). This CDR3 spans 13 amino acids. Trimming took 7 bases from V and 7 from J, leaving 14 bases between them. The CDR3 is CASTKERYQPQHF. CDR3 DNA sequence: TGTGCCAGTACTAAGGAGAGATACCAGCCCCAGCATTTT.

This clone was seen a single time. V gene TRBV4-1 combines with J gene TRBJ1-6; D is possibly TRBD1 (6 bases). V gave up 2 bases and J gave up 7 bases, with 15 bases separating them. CDR1 is MGHRA and CDR2 is YSYEKL in the germline V gene. The CDR3 spans 16 residues. CDR3 sequence: CASSQQYGTTNSPLHF. For the CDR3, the DNA is TGCGCCAGCAGCCAACAATACGGGACAACGAATTCACCCCTCCACTTT.

The chain employs TRBV28 and TRBJ1-2; D is unresolved. Germline lookup yields CDR1 MDHEN and CDR2 SYDVKM. The V end was cut by 2 bases, the J end by 0 bases, with 10 bases between. The CDR3 length is 15 residues. The CDR3 reads CASSLLRGANYGYTF. Here the CDR3 DNA reads TGTGCCAGCAGTTTACTGCGTGGAGCTAACTATGGCTACACCTTC.

This chain connects TRBV4-2 to TRBJ2-2, with D hard to call. Germline V gene data show CDR1 as LGHNA and CDR2 as YNFKEQ. V gave up 0 bases and J gave up 6 bases, with 8 bases separating them. The CDR3 extends over 14 amino acids. This chain's CDR3 is CASSQDRESGELFF. The DNA for the CDR3 is TGTGCCAGCAGCCAAGATCGAGAGTCCGGGGAGCTGTTTTTT.

The rearrangement links TRBV21-1 to TRBJ1-2; the table calls TRBD1, which could not be checked here. TRBV21-1 has pseudogene status. The CDR3 extends over 16 amino acids. For the CDR3, the DNA is TGTGCCAGCAGCAAAGCACTCAGGGGTTCTAACTATGGCTACACCTTC. It yields the protein CASSKALRGSNYGYTF.

The V call is TRBV13, the J call TRBJ2-7, with a possible D match to TRBD1 (6 bases). The length of the CDR3 is 12 residues. Germline-derived CDR1 and CDR2 are PRHDT and FYEKMQ (reference sequence). Trimming took 5 bases from V and 9 from J, leaving 14 bases between them. In DNA, the CDR3 is TGTGCCAGCAGCCCCCGACAGGCCCGGCAGTACTTC. Protein: CASSPRQARQYF.

The V call is TRBV3-1 (or the pseudogene TRBV3-2), the J call TRBJ2-1; D call uncertain. Trimming pared 2 bases from V and 9 bases from J, leaving 14 bases between. The length of the CDR3 is 14 residues. CDR1 and CDR2 from the germline V gene are LGHDT and YNNKEL (reference sequence). DNA of the CDR3: TGTGCCAGCAGCCAATTAAAGCTAATCTGTGAGCAGTTCTTC. Protein product: CASSQLKLICEQFF.

The chain employs TRBV7-2 and TRBJ2-7, with TRBD2 matching 7 bases. Unmatched junction bases numbered 8, after V lost 6 bases and J lost 3 bases. Germline assignment: CDR1 SGHTA and CDR2 FQGNSA. This CDR3 is 14 amino acids long. CDR3 loop: CASSSQAGNYEQYF. For the CDR3, the DNA is TGTGCCAGCAGTTCCCAAGCGGGGAACTACGAGCAGTACTTC.

This clone occurred once. V and J are TRBV9 and TRBJ2-7, with TRBD1 matching over 8 bases. Germline V lookup: CDR1 SGDLS, CDR2 YYNGEE. This CDR3 contains 15 residues. V dropped 3 bases and J dropped 0; count of bases not matched to a gene: 5. The CDR3 sequence: CASSADRASSYEQYF. CDR3 coding DNA: TGTGCCAGCAGCGCGGACAGGGCGAGCTCCTACGAGCAGTACTTC.

The chain carries TRBV18 and TRBJ2-1; 9 bases map to TRBD1. The germline V gene encodes CDR1 KGHSH and CDR2 LQKENI. Trimming removed 2 bases from V and 6 bases from J; junction bases left unmatched: 2. This CDR3 comprises 14 residues. The CDR3, as DNA: TGTGCCAGCTCACCAAAGGACAGGGGCAATGAGCAGTTCTTC. As protein: CASSPKDRGNEQFF.

The chain employs TRBV7-9 and TRBJ2-7; 9 nucleotides align to TRBD2. V lost 2 bases and J lost 6; bases outside the gene matches: 5. Germline lookup yields CDR1 SEHNR and CDR2 FQNEAQ (reference sequence). This CDR3 spans 14 amino acids. For the CDR3, the DNA is TGTGCCAGCAGCTTAACGGGACTAGCCGTCGAGCAGTACTTC. Amino acid sequence: CASSLTGLAVEQYF.

The V and J genes are TRBV28 and TRBJ2-7; 7 nucleotides agree with TRBD2. The CDR3 is 15 amino acids. Trimming removed 6 bases from V and 2 bases from J; junction bases left unmatched: 10. Germline V gene lookup returns CDR1 MDHEN and CDR2 SYDVKM. CDR3 residues: CASRSETGGTYEQYF. The DNA of the CDR3 is TGTGCCAGCAGATCTGAGACGGGGGGAACCTACGAGCAGTACTTC.

The rearrangement uses TRBV6-5 and TRBJ2-1, with TRBD2 identical over 8 bases. The CDR3 consists of 15 residues. Trimming cost V 5 bases and J 6 bases; bases outside gene matches: 9. CDR1 is MNHEY, CDR2 SVGAGI, per germline. Here the CDR3 reads CASSRSGLVGNEQFF. The CDR3 coding sequence is TGTGCCAGCAGTAGATCGGGACTAGTAGGCAATGAGCAGTTCTTC.

This chain uses TRBV4-1 with TRBJ1-5; D gene uncertain. The CDR3 is made up of 15 amino acids. V lost 2 bases and J 3 bases, leaving 11 bases between the germline ends. Germline CDR1 reads MGHRA; CDR2 reads YSYEKL. CDR3 bases: TGCGCCAGCAGCCAATACACTTACTACAATCAGCCCCAGCATTTT. The encoded protein is CASSQYTYYNQPQHF.

V and J are TRBV5-4 and TRBJ2-3, with D possibly being TRBD2 (5 bases). V lost 4 bases, J lost 0 bases, and 12 bases lay in between. The CDR3 length is 15 residues. Per the germline V gene, CDR1 is SGHNT and CDR2 is YYREEE (reference sequence). The CDR3 DNA follows: TGTGCCAGCAGCCTTCAACGCGGGAGCACAGATACGCAGTATTTT. It encodes CASSLQRGSTDTQYF.